Each of the 24 T cell receptor beta chains below was sequenced from the same sample in a study of tumor-infiltrating lymphocytes in primary liver carcinoma. Using a constant-region primer together with ProtoScript II reverse transcriptase, TCR beta cDNA was made from 500 ng of total RNA. Investigators got TCR beta libraries out of three nested multiplex PCR rounds, done with slightly modified ARM-PCR. The first two PCR rounds used TRBV1-TRBV30 primers with a Cbeta primer, approximately 10 cycles each. MiXCR, run by TCRdb on the multiplex PCR reads, gives a single entry per CDR3 protein. The data show 55,000 to 65,000 distinct CDR3 sequences, about two thirds seen once. From unsorted bulk tissue weighing roughly 18-31 mg, DNA and RNA were co-extracted. The specimen sequenced was liver tumor tissue from sampling region 2. Sample subset: tumor region T2, inferior pole. The receptors here all came from a man aged 35-49 years with primary liver carcinoma and hepatitis B virus infection.

This chain connects TRBV4-2 to TRBJ1-1, with 8 bases lining up with TRBD1. The CDR3 runs 17 residues. With 0 bases clipped from V and 8 bases from J, the junction kept 14 bases outside the gene matches. The germline CDR1 and CDR2 sequences are LGHNA and YNFKEQ. Here the CDR3 reads CASSQEYGQGFRTEAFF. The DNA for the CDR3 is TGTGCCAGCAGCCAAGAGTACGGACAGGGTTTCAGGACAGAAGCTTTCTTT.

The chain carries TRBV29-1 and TRBJ2-7; maybe TRBD1 (6 bases). CDR3 length: 13 residues. V lost 6 bases to trimming and J lost 9 bases, with 21 bases between them. Germline-derived CDR1 and CDR2 are SQVTM and ANQGSEA. CDR3 residues: CSVVDRCRDGQYF. CDR3 nucleotide sequence: TGCAGCGTAGTAGACAGGTGCCGTGACGGGCAGTACTTC.

About this clonotype itself: A read error may produce the germline difference seen at one junction end. The chain joins TRBV6-2 or TRBV6-3 to TRBJ2-7; 8 bases map to TRBD1. The CDR3 is made up of 14 amino acids. CDR1 is MNHEY, CDR2 SVGEGT, per germline. The CDR3 loop reads CTSSLRDRTQERYF. The DNA of the CDR3 is TGTACCAGCAGCCTCCGGGACAGGACCCAGGAGCGGTACTTC.

About this clonotype: Because the CDR3 is missing its conserved closing phenylalanine or tryptophan, this is likely a read error. V and J are TRBV29-1 and TRBJ1-5; 7 bases fit TRBD1. Germline V CDR1 and CDR2: SQVTM, ANQGSEA. This CDR3 is built from 12 residues. The CDR3 is CSVGQGNQLQHL. Here the CDR3 DNA reads TGCAGCGTTGGACAGGGCAATCAGCTCCAGCATCTT.

This chain uses TRBV29-1 with TRBJ2-1; 8 nucleotides match TRBD2. V shed 7 bases and J 3 bases; nucleotides not matched to a gene: 8. Germline lookup yields CDR1 SQVTM and CDR2 ANQGSEA. CDR3 size: 14 residues. CDR3 coding DNA: TGCAGCGGAAGAAGCGGGGGCATCTACAATGAGCAGTTCTTC. It yields the protein CSGRSGGIYNEQFF.

The rearrangement links TRBV9 to TRBJ2-7, with D perhaps TRBD1 (5 bases). This CDR3 spans 14 amino acids. Per germline, CDR1 SGDLS and CDR2 YYNGEE. Trimming left V 4 bases short and J 4 bases short, with 15 bases between. In nucleotides, the CDR3 is TGTGCCAGCAGCACCTGGACACGTGATTACGAGCAGTACTTC. Encoded protein: CASSTWTRDYEQYF.

Comment on this clonotype: One end of the junction fails to match germline, which may point to a read error. This rearrangement joins TRBV6-5 to TRBJ2-6, with D tentatively TRBD1 (5 bases). This CDR3 comprises 17 residues. CDR1 and CDR2 from the germline V gene are MNHEY and SVGAGI. The CDR3 protein is CASSYPQGLPGTNVLTF. CDR3 bases: TGTGCCAGCAGTTACCCTCAGGGTTTACCTGGGACCAACGTCCTGACTTTC.

The rearrangement joins TRBV2 to TRBJ2-1, with 8 bases that match TRBD1. The ends lost 10 bases at V and 8 bases at J; junction bases unmatched: 7. In germline, CDR1 is SNHLY, CDR2 FYNNEI. This CDR3 has 12 amino acids. Written as DNA, the CDR3 is TGTGCCAATTCGACAGGGGATGATGAGCAGTTCTTC. Its protein is CANSTGDDEQFF.

To note about this clonotype: Sequence at one end of the junction differs from germline and may be a read error. J is TRBJ2-1 and V is TRBV12-3 or TRBV12-4; possibly TRBD2 for D (5 bases). CDR3 length equals 15 residues. Here the CDR3 DNA reads TGTGCCGGCATCTTTGCGGGCGCGTCCTACAATGAGCACTTCTTC. Encoded protein: CAGIFAGASYNEHFF.

This clonotype showed up just once. Just one base apart from a much larger clone, this may be a read error. The chain recombines TRBV7-8 with TRBJ2-7; D perhaps matches TRBD1 (5 bases). V lost 3 bases to trimming and J lost 6 bases, with 12 bases between them. The CDR3 is 13 amino acids. Germline-derived CDR1 and CDR2 are SGHVS and FQNEAQ. The CDR3 spells CASSLRQYPEQYF. As DNA, the CDR3 is TGTGCCAGCAGCTTGCGACAGTATCCCGAGCAGTACTTC.

Concerning this clonotype: One end of the junction varies from germline; a read error may be responsible. The chain couples TRBV4-2 to TRBJ1-6, with D hard to call. This CDR3 is 16 amino acids long. Germline values: CDR1 LGHNA, CDR2 YNFKEQ. The CDR3 DNA reads as TGCACCACCAGCCAAGATCCGGAGGCGGGAAATTCACCCCTCCACTTT. This gives the protein CTTSQDPEAGNSPLHF.

Points on this clonotype: The CDR3 does not close with the conserved phenylalanine or tryptophan, likely indicating a read error. The rearrangement uses TRBV4-1 and TRBJ2-3, with 10 positions matching TRBD2. V gave up 7 bases and J gave up 6 bases; unmatched junction bases: 19. Germline V gene data show CDR1 as MGHRA and CDR2 as YSYEKL. The CDR3 contains 18 residues. The CDR3 here is CASNQTIALAGVTDTQYY. In DNA, the CDR3 is TGCGCCAGCAACCAGACCATCGCCCTAGCGGGGGTCACCGATACGCAGTATTAT.

As regards this clonotype: Relative to the germline gene, one junction end is altered; a read error may explain this. This rearrangement joins TRBV5-5 to TRBJ2-1, with a weak D call TRBD2 (5 bases). CDR1 is SGHKS and CDR2 is YYEKEE in the germline V gene (reference sequence). The length of the CDR3 is 15 residues. The CDR3 DNA sequence: TGTGCCAGCAGTCTTGACTTTCCCTCGTACAATGAGCGGCTCTTC. Its protein is CASSLDFPSYNERLF.

The chain combines TRBV29-1 with TRBJ2-7, with D uncertain. The germline gives CDR1 SQVTM, CDR2 ANQGSEA. The CDR3 totals 12 residues. CDR3 protein: CNVTVSSYEQYF. DNA for the CDR3: TGCAATGTCACGGTTAGCTCCTACGAGCAGTACTTC.

As to this clonotype: Germline is not matched at one junction end, which may reflect a read error. The chain uses TRBV29-1 and TRBJ2-2; D not certain. The CDR3 spans 13 residues. Germline V gene sequence: CDR1 SQVTM, CDR2 ANQGSEA. CDR3 sequence (DNA): TGCGGCGTCGCCGGGCAACTAAACGGGGAGCTGTTTTTT. This gives the protein CGVAGQLNGELFF.

Note on this clonotype: In this CDR3 the conserved last residue, phenylalanine or tryptophan, is missing, so a read error is likely. V usage is TRBV10-3 and J usage is TRBJ1-5; the D is unclear. CDR1 is ENHRY and CDR2 is SYGVKD in the germline V gene. The V gene lost 3 bases and the J gene lost 5 bases, with 11 bases spanning the gap. The CDR3 runs to 14 residues. In DNA form, the CDR3 reads TGTGCCATCAGTGAATATGAGGGTGATCAGCCCCAGCATTAT. This sequence encodes CAISEYEGDQPQHY.

This chain uses TRBV7-2 with TRBJ2-3, with D possibly TRBD1 on 6 matching bases. The CDR3 runs to 15 residues. Germline V CDR1 and CDR2: SGHTA, FQGNSA. V was trimmed by 2 bases and J by 4 bases, leaving 13 bases between them. The CDR3 DNA is TGTGCCAGCAGCTTAAAGGGGGTGGCACCAGATACGCAGTATTTT. Translating gives CASSLKGVAPDTQYF.

With respect to this clonotype: Being one base from a much bigger clone, this may be a read error. V usage is TRBV7-9 and J usage is TRBJ2-5; D is unclear. V lost 1 base and J 5 bases, leaving 14 bases between the germline ends. The CDR3 contains 15 residues. CDR1 is SEHNR and CDR2 is FQNEAQ in the germline V gene (reference sequence). The CDR3 DNA reads TGTGCCAGCAGCTTAGGAGCGCCGATGAGGGAGACCCAGTACTTC. It codes for CASSLGAPMRETQYF.

In the case of this clonotype: One junction end disagrees with the germline gene, perhaps due to a read error. This chain links TRBV11-2 with TRBJ1-4; the D is unclear. The length of the CDR3 is 16 residues. Germline-derived CDR1 and CDR2 are SGHAT and FQNNGV. The CDR3 bases are TGTCCCAGCAACAAGACTCCAGGAGGAACAAATGAAAAACCGGTTTTT. Translating it yields CPSNKTPGGTNEKPVF.

This CDR3 is CASSFPGTSGTKNIRYF. CDR3 sequence (DNA): TGTGCCAGCAGCTTTCCCGGGACTAGCGGGACCAAAAACATACGATACTTC. The chain links TRBV11-1 to TRBJ2-4, with 13 bases aligning to TRBD2. Germline CDR1 and CDR2: SGHAT and FQDESV (reference sequence). V shed 3 bases, J shed 16 bases, and the junction held 18 bases outside the gene matches. There are 17 residues in the CDR3.

The chain carries TRBV12-3 or TRBV12-4 and TRBJ1-1; D is undetermined. CDR3 length: 15 amino acids. V was trimmed by 1 base and J by 5 bases, leaving 14 bases between them. The CDR3 coding sequence is TGTGCCAGCAGTTTAGTCTCAGGCCAAGGAACTGAAGCTTTCTTT. Its translation is CASSLVSGQGTEAFF.

This clonotype was detected many times. The V and J genes are TRBV5-6 and TRBJ2-7; 9 bases agree with TRBD2. The CDR3 consists of 15 residues. Germline V gene lookup returns CDR1 SGHDT and CDR2 YYEEEE. The ends lost 2 bases at V and 4 bases at J; junction bases unmatched: 7. CDR3 loop: CASSFMASGTYEQYF. DNA of the CDR3: TGTGCCAGCAGCTTCATGGCTAGCGGGACGTACGAGCAGTACTTC.

Note on this clonotype: A much larger clone lies one base from this, so it may be a read error. V is TRBV5-1 and J is TRBJ2-1; D is undetermined. The CDR3 runs 15 residues. Germline V gene sequence: CDR1 SGHRS, CDR2 YFSETQ. The CDR3, as DNA: TGCGCCAGCAGCTTGGCAGACTCGTCCTACAATGGGCAGTTCTTC. Translated, it gives CASSLADSSYNGQFF.

The chain carries TRBV6-2 or TRBV6-3 and TRBJ2-7; D gene ambiguous. The V end was cut by 2 bases, the J end by 4 bases, with 12 bases between. Looked up from germline, CDR1 is MNHEY and CDR2 is SVGEGT. This CDR3 comprises 14 residues. CDR3 protein: CASSYVSPRYEQYF. DNA of the CDR3: TGTGCCAGCAGTTACGTGTCTCCTCGGTACGAGCAGTACTTC.